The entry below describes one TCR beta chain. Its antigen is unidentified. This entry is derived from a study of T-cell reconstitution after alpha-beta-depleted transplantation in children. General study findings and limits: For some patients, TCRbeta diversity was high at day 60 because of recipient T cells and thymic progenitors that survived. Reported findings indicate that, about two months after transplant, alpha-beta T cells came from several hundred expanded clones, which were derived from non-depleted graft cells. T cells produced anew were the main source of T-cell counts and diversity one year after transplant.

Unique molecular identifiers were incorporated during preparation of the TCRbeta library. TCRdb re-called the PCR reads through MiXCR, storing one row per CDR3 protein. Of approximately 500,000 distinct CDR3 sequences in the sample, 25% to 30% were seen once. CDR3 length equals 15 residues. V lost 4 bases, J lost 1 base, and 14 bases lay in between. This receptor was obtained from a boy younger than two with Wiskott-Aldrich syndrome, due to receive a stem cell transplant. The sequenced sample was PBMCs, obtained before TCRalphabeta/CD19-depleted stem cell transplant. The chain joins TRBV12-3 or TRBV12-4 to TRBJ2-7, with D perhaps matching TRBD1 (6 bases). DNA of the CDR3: TGTGCCAGCAGTTGGGGGCCCGCCGGGTCCTACGAGCAGTACTTC. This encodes CASSWGPAGSYEQYF.